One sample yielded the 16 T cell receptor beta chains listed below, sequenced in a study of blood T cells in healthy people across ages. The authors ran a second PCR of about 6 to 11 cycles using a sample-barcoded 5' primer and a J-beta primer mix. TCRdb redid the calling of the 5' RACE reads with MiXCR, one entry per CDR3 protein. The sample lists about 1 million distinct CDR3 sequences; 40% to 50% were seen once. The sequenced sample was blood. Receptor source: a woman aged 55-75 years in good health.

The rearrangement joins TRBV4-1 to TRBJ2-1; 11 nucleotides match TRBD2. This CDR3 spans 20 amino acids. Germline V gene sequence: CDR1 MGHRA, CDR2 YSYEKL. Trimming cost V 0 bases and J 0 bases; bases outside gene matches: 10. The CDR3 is CASSQEASGRTRPSYNEQFF. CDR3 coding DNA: TGCGCCAGCAGCCAAGAGGCTAGCGGGAGGACCCGGCCCTCCTACAATGAGCAGTTCTTC.

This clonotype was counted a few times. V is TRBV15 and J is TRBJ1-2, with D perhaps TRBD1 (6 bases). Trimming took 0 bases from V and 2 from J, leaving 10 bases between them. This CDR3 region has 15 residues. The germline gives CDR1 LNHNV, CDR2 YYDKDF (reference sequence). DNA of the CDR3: TGTGCCACCAGCAGAGATCGAAGGGGGAACTATGGCTACACCTTC. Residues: CATSRDRRGNYGYTF. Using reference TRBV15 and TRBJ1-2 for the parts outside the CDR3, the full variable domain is DAMVIQNPRYQVTQFGKPVTLSCSQTLNHNVMYWYQQKSSQAPKLLFHYYDKDFNNEADTPDNFQSRRPNTSFCFLDIRSPGLGDTAMYLCATSRDRRGNYGYTFGSGTRLTVV.

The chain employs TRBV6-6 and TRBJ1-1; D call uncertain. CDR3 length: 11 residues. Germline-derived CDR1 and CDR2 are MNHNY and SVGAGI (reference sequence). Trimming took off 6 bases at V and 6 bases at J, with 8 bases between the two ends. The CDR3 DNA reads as TGTGCCAGCAGCCATACCCCTGAAGCTTTCTTT. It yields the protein CASSHTPEAFF.

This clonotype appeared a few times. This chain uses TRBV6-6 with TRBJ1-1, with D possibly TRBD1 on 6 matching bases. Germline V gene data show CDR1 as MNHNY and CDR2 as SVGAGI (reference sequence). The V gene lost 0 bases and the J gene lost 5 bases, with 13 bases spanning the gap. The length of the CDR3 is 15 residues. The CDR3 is CASSYSHRAGTEAFF. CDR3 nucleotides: TGTGCCAGCAGTTACTCTCACAGGGCTGGGACTGAAGCTTTCTTT.

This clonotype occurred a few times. In DNA, the CDR3 is TGTGCCAGCAGTAGAGGAGAAAAACTGTTTTTT. This encodes CASSRGEKLFF. This chain links TRBV27 with TRBJ1-4; no clear D. Germline V CDR1 and CDR2: MNHEY, SMNVEV (reference sequence). Trimming took off 5 bases at V and 8 bases at J, with 6 bases between the two ends. This CDR3 has 11 amino acids. The full variable domain, in which reference TRBV27 and TRBJ1-4 provide the parts outside the CDR3, is EAQVTQNPRYLITVTGKKLTVTCSQNMNHEYMSWYRQDPGLGLRQIYYSMNVEVTDKGDVPEGYKVSRKEKRNFPLILESPSPNQTSLYFCASSRGEKLFFGSGTQLSVL.

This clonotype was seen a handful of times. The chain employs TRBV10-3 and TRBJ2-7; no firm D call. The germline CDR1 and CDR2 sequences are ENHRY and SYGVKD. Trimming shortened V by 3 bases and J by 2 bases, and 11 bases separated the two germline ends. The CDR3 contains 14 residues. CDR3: CAISDGSRAYEQYF. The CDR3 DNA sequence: TGTGCCATCAGTGATGGCAGCCGAGCCTACGAGCAGTACTTC.

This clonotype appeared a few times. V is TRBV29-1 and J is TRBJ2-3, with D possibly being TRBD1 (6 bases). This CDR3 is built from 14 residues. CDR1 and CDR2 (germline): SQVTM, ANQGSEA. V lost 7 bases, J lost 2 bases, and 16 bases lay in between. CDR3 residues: CSGNRVGSTDTQYF. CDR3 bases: TGCAGCGGCAACAGGGTAGGCTCCACAGATACGCAGTATTTT.

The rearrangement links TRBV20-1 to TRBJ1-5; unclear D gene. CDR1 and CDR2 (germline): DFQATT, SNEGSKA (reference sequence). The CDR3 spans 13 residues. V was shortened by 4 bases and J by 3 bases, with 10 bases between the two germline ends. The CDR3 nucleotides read TGCAGTGCTATTCTGCTCGACAATCAGCCCCAGCATTTT. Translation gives CSAILLDNQPQHF.

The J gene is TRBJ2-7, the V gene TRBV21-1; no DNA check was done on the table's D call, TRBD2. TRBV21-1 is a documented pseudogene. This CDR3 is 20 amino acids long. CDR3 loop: CASSKGRQGFLREGSYEQYF. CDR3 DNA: TGTGCCAGCTCTAAAGGGCGACAGGGCTTTTTGCGGGAGGGTTCCTACGAGCAGTACTTC.

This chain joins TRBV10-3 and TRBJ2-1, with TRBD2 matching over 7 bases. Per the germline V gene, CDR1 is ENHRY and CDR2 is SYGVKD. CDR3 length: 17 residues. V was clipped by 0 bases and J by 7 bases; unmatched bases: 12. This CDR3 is CAISESRETSALNEQFF. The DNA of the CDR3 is TGTGCCATCAGTGAGTCGCGGGAGACTAGTGCTTTAAATGAGCAGTTCTTC.

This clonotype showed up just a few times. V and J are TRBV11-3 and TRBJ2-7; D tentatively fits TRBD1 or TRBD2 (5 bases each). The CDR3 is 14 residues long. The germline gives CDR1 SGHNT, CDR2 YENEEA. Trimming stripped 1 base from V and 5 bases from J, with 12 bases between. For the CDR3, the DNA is TGTGCCAGCAGCTTAGGAGGGGCGCTTAACGAGCAGTACTTC. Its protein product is CASSLGGALNEQYF.

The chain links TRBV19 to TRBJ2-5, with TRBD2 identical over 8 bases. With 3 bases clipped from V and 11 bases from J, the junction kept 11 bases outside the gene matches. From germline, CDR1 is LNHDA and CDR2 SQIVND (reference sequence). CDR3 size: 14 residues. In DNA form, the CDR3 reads TGTGCCAGTAGTATCCGCGGGAGGATGAATGAGCAGTACTTC. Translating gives CASSIRGRMNEQYF.

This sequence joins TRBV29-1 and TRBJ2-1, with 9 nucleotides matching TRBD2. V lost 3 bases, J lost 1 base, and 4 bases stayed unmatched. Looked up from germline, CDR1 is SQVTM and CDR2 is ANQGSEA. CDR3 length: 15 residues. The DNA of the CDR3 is TGCAGCGTTGAGTTAGCGGGAGCGTCCTACAATGAGCAGTTCTTC. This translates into CSVELAGASYNEQFF.

DNA of the CDR3: TGTGCCAGCAGCGTCTCCAACTACGAGCAGTACTTC. Protein: CASSVSNYEQYF. The V call is TRBV3-1, the J call TRBJ2-7, with no clear D. Between the trimmed V and J ends, which lost 5 bases and 3 bases, there was a span of 8 bases. CDR1 and CDR2 (germline): LGHDT, YNNKEL (reference sequence). This CDR3 spans 12 amino acids.

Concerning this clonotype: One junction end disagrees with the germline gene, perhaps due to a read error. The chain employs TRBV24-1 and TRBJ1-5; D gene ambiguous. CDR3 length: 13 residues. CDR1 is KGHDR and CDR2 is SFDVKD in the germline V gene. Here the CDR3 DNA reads TGTGCCACCGGTGAAGGCGGCAATCAGCCCCAGCATTTT. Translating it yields CATGEGGNQPQHF.

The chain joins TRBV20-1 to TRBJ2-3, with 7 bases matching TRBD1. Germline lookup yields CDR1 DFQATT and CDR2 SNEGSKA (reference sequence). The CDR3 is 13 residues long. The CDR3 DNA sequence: TGCGGCCCCCTGGCAGGGGGAGAAGATACGCAGTATTTT. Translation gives CGPLAGGEDTQYF.